This T cell receptor beta chain was identified during a study of blood T cell repertoires in COVID-19. Study details: Acute and convalescent COVID-19 specimens originated in the United States, Italy and Spain. From T cells, B-cell-depleted T cells, or PBMCs came the material, which was cDNA or gDNA.

This clone occurred once. Authors' analysis steps: The assay estimated nucleated cells by amplifying reference gene primers. Using immunoSEQ multiplex PCR, the repertoire was profiled, and TCRdb retains in-frame clones only, with some absent. V, J and clone size derive from that table, while D and trimming were established from the DNA sequence. The sample has about 150,000 clones; about 90% are singletons. Unmatched junction bases numbered 9, after V lost 3 bases and J lost 6 bases. The CDR3 has 16 residues. Germline assignment: CDR1 MNHEY and CDR2 SMNVEV (reference sequence). Sequencing input: peripheral blood. The receptor was derived from a man aged 45-60 years with acute or convalescent COVID-19. The chain uses TRBV27 and TRBJ2-2, with 8 bases matching TRBD2. The CDR3 region has the DNA TGTGCCAGCAGTTTTTCACCACCGGGACTAGCCGGGGAGCTGTTTTTT. It codes for CASSFSPPGLAGELFF.